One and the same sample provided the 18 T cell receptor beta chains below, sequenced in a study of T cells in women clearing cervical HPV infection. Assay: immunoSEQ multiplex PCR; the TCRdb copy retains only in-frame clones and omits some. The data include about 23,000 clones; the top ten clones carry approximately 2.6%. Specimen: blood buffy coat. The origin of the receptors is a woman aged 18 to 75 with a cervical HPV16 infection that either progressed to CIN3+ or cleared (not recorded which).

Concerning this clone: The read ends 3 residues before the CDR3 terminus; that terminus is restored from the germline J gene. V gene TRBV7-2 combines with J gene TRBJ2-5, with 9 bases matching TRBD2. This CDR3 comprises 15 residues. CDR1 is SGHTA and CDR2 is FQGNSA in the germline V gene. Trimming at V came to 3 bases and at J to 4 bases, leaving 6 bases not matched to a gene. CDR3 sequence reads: CASSFAGTSIETQYF. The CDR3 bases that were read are TGTGCCAGCAGCTTTGCCGGGACTAGCATAGAGACC.

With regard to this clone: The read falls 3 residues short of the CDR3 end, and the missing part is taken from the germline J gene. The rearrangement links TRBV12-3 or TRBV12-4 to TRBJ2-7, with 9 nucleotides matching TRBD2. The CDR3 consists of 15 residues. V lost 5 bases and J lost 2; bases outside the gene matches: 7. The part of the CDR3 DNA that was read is TGTGCCAGCAGTCCTAGCGGGGCCGCCACCTACGAG. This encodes CASSPSGAATYE. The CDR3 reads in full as CASSPSGAATYEQYF.

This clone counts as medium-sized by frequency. The part of the CDR3 DNA that was read is TGTGCCAGCAGCTCCGGACAGGGGGCTTTCTATGGC. It is translated as CASSSGQGAFYG. The entire CDR3 reads CASSSGQGAFYGYTF. V gene TRBV7-2 combines with J gene TRBJ1-2; 11 bases agree with TRBD1. Read sequence stops 3 residues before the CDR3 end, and the germline J gene provides the missing end. The CDR3 runs 15 residues. V lost 4 bases to trimming and J lost 4 bases; unmatched junction nucleotides: 5. Germline lookup yields CDR1 SGHTA and CDR2 FQGNSA.

CDR3 bases read: TGTGCCAGCAGCTACCACACGGGACTTTCCACAGATACG. It yields the protein CASSYHTGLSTDT. The CDR3, in full, reads CASSYHTGLSTDTQYF. This chain links TRBV5-4 with TRBJ2-3; maybe TRBD2 (6 bases). The read comes to an end 3 residues before the CDR3 does, leaving the germline J gene to fill in the end. Germline values: CDR1 SGHNT, CDR2 YYREEE (reference sequence). The CDR3 loop spans 16 amino acids. V lost 3 bases, J lost 2 bases, and 16 bases lay in between. The whole variable domain, remainder taken from reference TRBV5-4 and TRBJ2-3, is ETGVTQSPTHLIKTRGQQVTLRCSSQSGHNTVSWYQQALGQGPQFIFQYYREEENGRGNFPPRFSGLQFPNYSSELNVNALELDDSALYLCASSYHTGLSTDTQYFGPGTRLTVL.

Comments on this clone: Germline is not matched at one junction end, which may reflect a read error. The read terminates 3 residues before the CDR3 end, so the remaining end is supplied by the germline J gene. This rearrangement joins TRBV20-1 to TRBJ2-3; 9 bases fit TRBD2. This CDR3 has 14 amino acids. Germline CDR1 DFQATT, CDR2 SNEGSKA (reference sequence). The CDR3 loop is CSAYSGSGSETQYF. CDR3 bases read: TGCAGTGCATATAGCGGGAGTGGTTCAGAGACG.

CDR3 region: CASSQDGRGNQPQHF. The sequenced CDR3 bases are TGCGCCAGCAGCCAAGATGGTAGGGGAAATCAGCCC. The chain recombines TRBV4-1 with TRBJ1-5, with D perhaps matching TRBD1 (5 bases). With the read ending 3 residues before the CDR3 end, the germline J gene is used to fill in that end. Trimming removed 0 bases at V and 4 bases at J, with 10 bases between. The CDR3 totals 15 residues. Germline V gives CDR1 MGHRA, CDR2 YSYEKL.

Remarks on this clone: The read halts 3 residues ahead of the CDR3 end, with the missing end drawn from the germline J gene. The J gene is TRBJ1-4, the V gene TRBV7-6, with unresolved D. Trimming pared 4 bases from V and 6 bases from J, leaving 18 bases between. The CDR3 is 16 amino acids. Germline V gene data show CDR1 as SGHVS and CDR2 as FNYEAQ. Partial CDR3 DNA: TGTGCCAGCAGCTGGGGTCGGGCGACCGGGGATGAAAAA. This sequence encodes CASSWGRATGDEK. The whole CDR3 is CASSWGRATGDEKLFF.

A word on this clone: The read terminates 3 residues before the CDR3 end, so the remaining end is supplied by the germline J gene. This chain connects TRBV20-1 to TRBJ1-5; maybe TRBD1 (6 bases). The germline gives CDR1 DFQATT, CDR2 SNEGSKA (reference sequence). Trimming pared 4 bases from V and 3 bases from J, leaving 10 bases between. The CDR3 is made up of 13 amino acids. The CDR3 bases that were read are TGCAGTGCTACTGACAGGATCAATCAGCCC. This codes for CSATDRINQP. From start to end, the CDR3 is CSATDRINQPQHF.

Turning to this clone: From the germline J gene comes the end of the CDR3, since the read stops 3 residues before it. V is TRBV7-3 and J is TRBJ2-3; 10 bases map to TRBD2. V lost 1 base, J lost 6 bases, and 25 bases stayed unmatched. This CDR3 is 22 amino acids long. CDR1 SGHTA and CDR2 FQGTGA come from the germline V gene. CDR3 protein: CASSLIGGQREGPFYGRDTQYF. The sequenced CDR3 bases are TGTGCCAGCAGCTTAATAGGGGGCCAGCGGGAGGGCCCTTTCTACGGCAGGGATACG. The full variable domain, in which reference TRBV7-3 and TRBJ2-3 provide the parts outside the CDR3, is GAGVSQTPSNKVTEKGKYVELRCDPISGHTALYWYRQSLGQGPEFLIYFQGTGAADDSGLPNDRFFAVRPEGSVSTLKIQRTERGDSAVYLCASSLIGGQREGPFYGRDTQYFGPGTRLTVL.

The chain's CDR3 is CSARRYRERAYEQYF. CDR3 DNA (partial): TGCAGTGCTAGACGATACAGGGAACGGGCCTACGAG. The chain combines TRBV20-1 with TRBJ2-7; D is possibly TRBD1 (6 bases). The read halts 3 residues ahead of the CDR3 end, with the missing end drawn from the germline J gene. The CDR3 is 15 amino acids. Germline CDR1 and CDR2: DFQATT and SNEGSKA (reference sequence). Trimming cost V 2 bases and J 2 bases, with 16 bases left between them.

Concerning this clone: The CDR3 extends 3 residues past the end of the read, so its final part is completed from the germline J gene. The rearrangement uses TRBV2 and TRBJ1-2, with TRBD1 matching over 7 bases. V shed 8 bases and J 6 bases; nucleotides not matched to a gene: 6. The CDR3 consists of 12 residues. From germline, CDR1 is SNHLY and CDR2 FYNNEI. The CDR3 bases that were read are TGTGCCAGCGGGGACAGCTCTGATGGC. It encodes CASGDSSDG. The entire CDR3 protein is CASGDSSDGYTF.

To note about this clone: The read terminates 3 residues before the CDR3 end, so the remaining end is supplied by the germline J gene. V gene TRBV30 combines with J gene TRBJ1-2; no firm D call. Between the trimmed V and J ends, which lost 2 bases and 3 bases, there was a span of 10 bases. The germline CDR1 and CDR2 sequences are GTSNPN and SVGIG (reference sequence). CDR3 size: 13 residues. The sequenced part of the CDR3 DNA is TGTGCCTGGAGTTTTTCGAGGTACTATGGC. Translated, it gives CAWSFSRYYG. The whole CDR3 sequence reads CAWSFSRYYGYTF.

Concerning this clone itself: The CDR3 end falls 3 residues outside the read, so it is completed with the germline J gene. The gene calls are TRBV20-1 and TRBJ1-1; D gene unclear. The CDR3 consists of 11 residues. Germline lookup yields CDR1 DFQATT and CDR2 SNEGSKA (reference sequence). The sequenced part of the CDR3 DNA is TGCAGTGCTAGGGCTTCAGAAAGG. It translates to CSARASER. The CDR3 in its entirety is CSARASERAFF.

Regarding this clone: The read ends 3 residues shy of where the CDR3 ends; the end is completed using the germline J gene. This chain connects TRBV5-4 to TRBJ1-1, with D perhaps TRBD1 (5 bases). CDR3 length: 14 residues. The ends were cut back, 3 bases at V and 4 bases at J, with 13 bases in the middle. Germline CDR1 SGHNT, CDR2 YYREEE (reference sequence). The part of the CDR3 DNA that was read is TGTGCCAGCAGCTCGATAGGGGCGACCACTGAA. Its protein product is CASSSIGATTE. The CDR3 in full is CASSSIGATTEAFF.

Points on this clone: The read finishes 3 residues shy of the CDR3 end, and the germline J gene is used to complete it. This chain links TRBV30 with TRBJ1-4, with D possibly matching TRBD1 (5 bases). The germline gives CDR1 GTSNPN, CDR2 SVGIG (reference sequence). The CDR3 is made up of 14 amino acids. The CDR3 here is CAWSVFQGVSPLFF. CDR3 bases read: TGTGCCTGGAGTGTTTTTCAGGGTGTGTCACCA. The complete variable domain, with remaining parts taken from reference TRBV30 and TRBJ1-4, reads SQTIHQWPATLVQPVGSPLSLECTVEGTSNPNLYWYRQAAGRGLQLLFYSVGIGQISSEVPQNLSASRPQDRQFILSSKKLLLSDSGFYLCAWSVFQGVSPLFFGSGTQLSVL.

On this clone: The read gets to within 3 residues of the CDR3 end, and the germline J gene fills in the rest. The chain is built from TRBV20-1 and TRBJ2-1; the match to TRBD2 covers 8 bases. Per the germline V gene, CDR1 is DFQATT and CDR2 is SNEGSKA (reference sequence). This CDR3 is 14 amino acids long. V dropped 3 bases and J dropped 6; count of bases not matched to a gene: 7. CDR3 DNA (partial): TGCAGTGCTAGTGGCGGGACTAGTCTCAATGAG. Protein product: CSASGGTSLNE. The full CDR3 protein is CSASGGTSLNEQFF.

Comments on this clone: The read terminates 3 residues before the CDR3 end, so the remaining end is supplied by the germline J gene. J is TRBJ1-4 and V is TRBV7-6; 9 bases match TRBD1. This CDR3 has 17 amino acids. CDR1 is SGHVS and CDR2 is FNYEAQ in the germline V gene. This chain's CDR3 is CASSARTGVSGANVLFF. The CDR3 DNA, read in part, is TGTGCCAGCAGCGCCAGGACAGGGGTTTCGGGGGCCAACGTA.

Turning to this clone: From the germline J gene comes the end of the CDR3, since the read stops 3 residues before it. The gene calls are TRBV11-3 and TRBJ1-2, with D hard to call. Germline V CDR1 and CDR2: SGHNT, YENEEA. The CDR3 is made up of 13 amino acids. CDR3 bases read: TGTGCCAGCAGCTTAAGTGTCACAGATACC. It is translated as CASSLSVTDT. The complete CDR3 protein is CASSLSVTDTYTF.